The 26 T cell receptor beta chains given below trace back to one sample, sequenced in a study of T cell responses to AZD1222 COVID-19 vaccine (dated by TCRdb to about 2021). The library was built by means of the immunoSEQ multiplex PCR assay. The source is immuneACCESS, and TCRdb retained only in-frame sequences with V and J called. Part of the clones is not carried over; for the studies checked, unresolved V genes explain less than half of this, and the remainder is unexplained. Recorded for this sample are around 160,000 clones; over 80% of them occurred a single time. The top ten hold roughly 2.9% of the sample. The intended sense of this specimen's time point label: baseline before first vaccination. What the treatment or condition label conveys for this sample: meningococcal conjugate vaccine given as trial control. The sequences come from peripheral blood, collected on day 0 of MenACWY control vaccination. These receptors were obtained from an adult in good health.

This clone was picked up a small number of times. The sample carries other DNA sequences with the same CDR3. The chain uses TRBV19 and TRBJ2-7, with D perhaps TRBD1 (5 bases). The CDR3 sequence is 14 residues long. Looked up from germline, CDR1 is LNHDA and CDR2 is SQIVND (reference sequence). Trimming left V 1 base short and J 3 bases short, with 10 bases between. As DNA, the CDR3 is TGTGCCAGTAGTATAGGACAGCCAAACTACGAGCAGTACTTC. Amino acids: CASSIGQPNYEQYF.

V and J are TRBV29-1 and TRBJ1-1, with no clear D. The germline gives CDR1 SQVTM, CDR2 ANQGSEA. Trimming removed 2 bases from V and 14 bases from J, with 18 bases in between. This CDR3 is built from 12 residues. The CDR3 nucleotides read TGCAGCGTTGAACCGCCCAGGTTGCTTGGCTTCTTT. Translation gives CSVEPPRLLGFF. The variable domain in full, with the rest retrieved from reference TRBV29-1 and TRBJ1-1, is SAVISQKPSRDICQRGTSLTIQCQVDSQVTMMFWYRQQPGQSLTLIATANQGSEATYESGFVIDKFPISRPNLTFSTLTVSNMSPEDSSIYLCSVEPPRLLGFFGQGTRLTVV.

The chain links TRBV9 to TRBJ1-1, with D possibly matching TRBD1 (6 bases). CDR1 SGDLS and CDR2 YYNGEE come from the germline V gene. Trimming pared 0 bases from V and 1 base from J, leaving 13 bases between. This CDR3 is built from 16 residues. The CDR3 nucleotides are TGTGCCAGCAGCGTAGATGGGGGCAGGAAGAACACTGAAGCTTTCTTT. It yields the protein CASSVDGGRKNTEAFF.

J is TRBJ2-2 and V is TRBV9, with D possibly matching TRBD1 (5 bases). This CDR3 has 14 amino acids. Germline V lookup: CDR1 SGDLS, CDR2 YYNGEE. Trimming took off 0 bases at V and 2 bases at J, with 5 bases between the two ends. The CDR3 sequence is CASSVGTNTGELFF. The CDR3 DNA is TGTGCCAGCAGCGTAGGGACAAACACCGGGGAGCTGTTTTTT.

The chain joins TRBV19 to TRBJ1-4; TRBD1 aligns across 7 bases. The trim removed 2 bases at V and 3 bases at J, leaving 3 bases unmatched. CDR1 and CDR2 (germline): LNHDA, SQIVND (reference sequence). The CDR3 contains 15 residues. This CDR3 reads CASSISTGANEKLFF. CDR3 bases: TGTGCCAGTAGTATAAGCACAGGGGCTAATGAAAAACTGTTTTTT.

The chain combines TRBV3-1 (or the pseudogene TRBV3-2) with TRBJ1-6; D unclear. The germline gives CDR1 LGHDT, CDR2 YNNKEL (reference sequence). The CDR3 has 16 amino acids. With 3 bases removed from V and 3 bases from J, the gap between germline ends came to 12 bases. For the CDR3, the DNA is TGTGCCAGCAGCCACCGCCGGCCGGACTATAATTCACCCCTCCACTTT. It yields the protein CASSHRRPDYNSPLHF.

The genes are TRBV7-9 and TRBJ2-5; tentative D call: TRBD2 (7 bases). Germline-derived CDR1 and CDR2 are SEHNR and FQNEAQ (reference sequence). CDR3 length equals 15 residues. Trimming took 3 bases from V and 5 from J, leaving 16 bases between them. Here the CDR3 DNA reads TGTGCCAGCAGCTTTTTGGCGGGGGCAGGGGAGACCCAGTACTTC. This gives the protein CASSFLAGAGETQYF. The complete variable domain, with remaining parts taken from reference TRBV7-9 and TRBJ2-5, reads DTGVSQNPRHKITKRGQNVTFRCDPISEHNRLYWYRQTLGQGPEFLTYFQNEAQLEKSRLLSDRFSAERPKGSFSTLEIQRTEQGDSAMYLCASSFLAGAGETQYFGPGTRLLVL.

V is TRBV6-5 and J is TRBJ1-2, with D possibly matching TRBD1 (5 bases). CDR1 and CDR2 (germline): MNHEY, SVGAGI. The V end was cut by 7 bases, the J end by 3 bases, with 15 bases between. The CDR3 covers 14 residues. Here the CDR3 DNA reads TGTGCCAGCAATCCGGGGGTGAGGCACTATGGCTACACCTTC. It codes for CASNPGVRHYGYTF.

The V call is TRBV19, the J call TRBJ1-2; maybe TRBD1 (5 bases). The CDR3 totals 14 residues. Germline CDR1 is LNHDA and CDR2 is SQIVND (reference sequence). Trimming shortened V by 7 bases and J by 4 bases, and 16 bases separated the two germline ends. CDR3 loop: CASTETDDSYGYTF. The CDR3, as DNA: TGTGCCAGTACAGAGACAGACGATAGCTATGGCTACACCTTC.

The genes are TRBV7-8 and TRBJ1-1; TRBD1 is a possible D gene (5 bases). Trimming removed 5 bases at V and 4 bases at J, with 14 bases between. CDR1 is SGHVS and CDR2 is FQNEAQ in the germline V gene. The CDR3 spans 14 residues. The CDR3 nucleotides are TGTGCCAGCAGCCCGCAACTCGGGGCCACTGAAGCTTTCTTT. Protein sequence: CASSPQLGATEAFF. Together with reference TRBV7-8 and TRBJ1-1, the CDR3 gives the full variable domain: GAGVSQSPRYKVAKRGQDVALRCDPISGHVSLFWYQQALGQGPEFLTYFQNEAQLDKSGLPSDRFFAERPEGSVSTLKIQRTQQEDSAVYLCASSPQLGATEAFFGQGTRLTVV.

This clone was counted a single time. This chain joins TRBV6-6 and TRBJ2-7; 9 positions match TRBD2. V trimming: 7 bases; J trimming: 1 base; junction bases outside the gene matches: 5. This CDR3 is built from 14 residues. Germline loops: CDR1 MNHNY, CDR2 SVGAGI (reference sequence). Here the CDR3 reads CASKGTSHSYEQYF. CDR3 nucleotides: TGTGCCAGCAAGGGGACTAGCCATTCCTACGAGCAGTACTTC.

This rearrangement joins TRBV2 to TRBJ1-5; tentative D call: TRBD1 (6 bases). The CDR3 is made up of 12 amino acids. In germline, CDR1 is SNHLY, CDR2 FYNNEI. V was shortened by 9 bases and J by 10 bases, with 16 bases between the two germline ends. Here the CDR3 DNA reads TGTGCCAGTACGGACAGTTTAGGACCCCAGCATTTT. This codes for CASTDSLGPQHF.

This chain connects TRBV7-9 to TRBJ1-6; D possibly corresponds to TRBD1 (6 bases). Germline CDR1 and CDR2: SEHNR and FQNEAQ (reference sequence). Trimming cost V 2 bases and J 5 bases, with 7 bases left between them. The CDR3 consists of 14 residues. The CDR3 DNA follows: TGTGCCAGCAGCTTAAGGACAGATAATTCACCCCTCCACTTT. Residues: CASSLRTDNSPLHF.

The chain links TRBV2 to TRBJ1-1; no reliable D call. The CDR3 is made up of 15 amino acids. Germline V gives CDR1 SNHLY, CDR2 FYNNEI. V lost 4 bases, J lost 2 bases, and 14 bases lay in between. CDR3 in DNA: TGTGCCAGCAGTGCAATATGGCAGAGTAACACTGAAGCTTTCTTT. As protein: CASSAIWQSNTEAFF.

The chain's CDR3 is CASSGDRVLNSPLHF. The DNA of the CDR3 is TGTGCCAGCAGTGGAGACAGGGTTCTAAATTCACCCCTCCACTTT. The chain employs TRBV25-1 and TRBJ1-6, with 7 positions matching TRBD1. From germline, CDR1 is MGHDK and CDR2 SYGVNS. This CDR3 spans 15 amino acids. The V gene end was trimmed by 4 bases and the J gene end by 7 bases; junction bases not matched to a gene: 7.

The chain uses TRBV5-1 and TRBJ2-5; D is unclear. This CDR3 is 12 amino acids long. Germline V lookup: CDR1 SGHRS, CDR2 YFSETQ. Trimming left V 2 bases short and J 3 bases short, with 5 bases between. In DNA form, the CDR3 reads TGCGCCAGCAGCTTAGAAAAAGAGACCCAGTACTTC. Translating gives CASSLEKETQYF.

This clone was counted once. The J gene is TRBJ1-2, the V gene TRBV12-5, with 9 bases matching TRBD1. With V trimmed by 0 bases and J by 6 bases, 5 bases remained unmatched. The CDR3 length is 15 residues. Germline CDR1 is LGHNT and CDR2 is FRNRAP. Here the CDR3 reads CASGLVPWTGDGYTF. The CDR3 DNA is TGTGCTAGTGGTTTGGTTCCCTGGACAGGGGATGGCTACACCTTC.

The chain uses TRBV24-1 and TRBJ2-1; 10 bases fit TRBD2. The CDR3 length is 17 residues. CDR1 is KGHDR and CDR2 is SFDVKD in the germline V gene. With V trimmed by 4 bases and J by 3 bases, 8 bases remained unmatched. The CDR3 region has the DNA TGTGCCACCAGTGACCCCAGCGGGAGGGGTATCTACAATGAGCAGTTCTTC. The encoded protein is CATSDPSGRGIYNEQFF.

This clone has just one count. V usage is TRBV27 and J usage is TRBJ1-5, with no clear D. The germline V gene has CDR1 MNHEY and CDR2 SMNVEV (reference sequence). The CDR3 extends over 13 amino acids. V was trimmed by 4 bases and J by 7 bases, leaving 11 bases between them. The CDR3 DNA reads TGTGCCAGCAGTTCAACATCGTCCCAGCCCCAGCATTTT. It yields the protein CASSSTSSQPQHF.

V and J are TRBV3-1 (or the pseudogene TRBV3-2) and TRBJ1-2; D not resolved. Trimming took 1 base from V and 4 from J, leaving 7 bases between them. The CDR3 has 13 amino acids. Germline CDR1 and CDR2: LGHDT and YNNKEL (reference sequence). The CDR3, as DNA: TGTGCCAGCAGCCAAGGAAACATCTATGGCTACACCTTC. The encoded protein is CASSQGNIYGYTF.

The chain links TRBV13 to TRBJ1-1, with no clear D. Germline CDR1 is PRHDT and CDR2 is FYEKMQ (reference sequence). Trimming shortened V by 6 bases and J by 4 bases, and 9 bases separated the two germline ends. This CDR3 is built from 12 residues. CDR3 residues: CASSWSRTEAFF. The DNA of the CDR3 is TGTGCCAGCAGTTGGAGTCGCACTGAAGCTTTCTTT. Full variable domain (rest looked up from reference TRBV13 and TRBJ1-1): AAGVIQSPRHLIKEKRETATLKCYPIPRHDTVYWYQQGPGQDPQFLISFYEKMQSDKGSIPDRFSAQQFSDYHSELNMSSLELGDSALYFCASSWSRTEAFFGQGTRLTVV.

A single count supports this clone. This chain uses TRBV27 with TRBJ1-5, with D maybe TRBD1 (5 bases). V lost 8 bases and J lost 6, with 14 bases in between. CDR1 is MNHEY and CDR2 is SMNVEV in the germline V gene (reference sequence). CDR3 length: 13 residues. The CDR3 here is CASSSPRGQPQHF. The CDR3 DNA sequence: TGTGCCAGCTCCTCCCCAAGGGGTCAGCCCCAGCATTTT.

The rearrangement uses TRBV7-2 and TRBJ2-7, with TRBD1 as a possible D gene (5 bases). The CDR3 consists of 14 residues. V lost 1 base and J lost 2, with 9 bases in between. Germline V gene sequence: CDR1 SGHTA, CDR2 FQGNSA. In nucleotides, the CDR3 is TGTGCCAGCAGCTTAGGGGGCAAGGCCTACGAGCAGTACTTC. This codes for CASSLGGKAYEQYF.

The chain carries TRBV19 and TRBJ1-1, with a possible D match to TRBD1 (5 bases). Germline V gene lookup returns CDR1 LNHDA and CDR2 SQIVND (reference sequence). CDR3 size: 14 residues. Trimming stripped 7 bases from V and 2 bases from J, with 14 bases between. The CDR3, as DNA: TGTGCCAGTATGGGAGGGACTTTAAACACTGAAGCTTTCTTT. Translated, it gives CASMGGTLNTEAFF.

This chain uses TRBV2 with TRBJ2-3; 7 positions match TRBD1. This CDR3 is built from 13 residues. Per the germline V gene, CDR1 is SNHLY and CDR2 is FYNNEI. DNA for the CDR3: TGTGCGATCACGGACAGGTCCACAGATACGCAGTATTTT. Amino acid sequence: CAITDRSTDTQYF.

The J gene is TRBJ1-5, the V gene TRBV6-5, with D tentatively TRBD1 (5 bases). With 6 bases removed from V and 5 bases from J, the gap between germline ends came to 17 bases. The CDR3 length is 15 residues. Germline lookup yields CDR1 MNHEY and CDR2 SVGAGI. DNA of the CDR3: TGTGCCAGCAGCCGGCGGTGGGGGGTGGATCAGCCCCAGCATTTT. Translated, it gives CASSRRWGVDQPQHF.